These T cell receptor beta chains were read from a single sample in a study of T cell repertoires in cytomegalovirus infection. TCRdb re-called the reads with MiXCR, one entry per CDR3 protein. The sample has approximately 490,000 distinct CDR3 sequences; about 10% are singletons. Sequencing was performed on PBMCs. These receptors all come from a human donor in good health (CMV status not recorded). Some clones in this sample may be carry-over from other donors' samples. The CDR3 runs from the conserved cysteine through the conserved F or W. Each record gives: D gene, clone size, J gene, V gene, CDR3 DNA, CDR3 protein. A D gene is named only where the DNA matches it firmly. Clone size is not always given. Where it is, it says once, few, many or a class for expanded clones.

TRBD1	-	TRBJ1-1	TRBV27	TGTGCCAGCAGTATGGGACAGGGGGCGGGTGAAGCTCTCTTT	CASSMGQGAGEALF
TRBD1	many	TRBJ1-2	TRBV12-3/TRBV12-4	TGTGCCAGCAGTCTCGACAGGGCGATCTATGGCTACACCTTC	CASSLDRAIYGYTF
-	few	TRBJ2-3	TRBV6-4	TGTGCCAGCAGTGACTCGATCAGACCCACAGATACGCAGTATTTT	CASSDSIRPTDTQYF
-	many	TRBJ2-4	TRBV20-1	TGCAGTGCCCTCGGAGGCTTAGCCAAAAACATTCAGTACTTC	CSALGGLAKNIQYF
TRBD1	many	TRBJ2-1	TRBV6-5	TGTGCCAGTCGACAGGGCCTTTTTGAGCAGTTCTTC	CASRQGLFEQFF
-	many	TRBJ2-1	TRBV5-1	TGCGCCAGCAGCTTGGCCGCGACGGGACGGTACAATGAGCAGTTCTTC	CASSLAATGRYNEQFF
-	many	TRBJ2-7	TRBV28	TGTGCCAGCAGTCAACTTGGGCGTACAAGGGCCGACTACGAGCAGTACTTC	CASSQLGRTRADYEQYF
-	many	TRBJ1-5	TRBV28	TGTGCCAGCAGTCTCACCGTACCCAACTTGGACAATCAGCCCCAGCATTTT	CASSLTVPNLDNQPQHF
-	many	TRBJ1-4	TRBV15	TGTGCCACCAGGAGTTGGGGGGGAGTTAATGAAAAACTGTTTTTT	CATRSWGGVNEKLFF
TRBD1	-	TRBJ1-5	TRBV29-1	TGCAGCGTTACCGGGACAGGGGTCAATCAGCCCCAGCATTTT	CSVTGTGVNQPQHF
TRBD1	-	TRBJ1-2	TRBV20-1	TGCAGTGCGGGGGGACAGAACTATGGCTACACCTTC	CSAGGQNYGYTF
-	many	TRBJ1-1	TRBV19	TGTGCCAGTAGTTTCCTAAGGGAAGTGGCCTCGGTGAACACTGAAGCTTTCTTT	CASSFLREVASVNTEAFF
-	many	TRBJ2-7	TRBV12-3/TRBV12-4	TGTGCCAGCAGTTCAAACAGGGCAGCCTACGAGCAGTACTTC	CASSSNRAAYEQYF
TRBD1	many	TRBJ1-1	TRBV28	TGTGCCAGCAGTGGACGGACAGGCTATACTGGGACTGAAGCTTTCTTT	CASSGRTGYTGTEAFF
-	many	TRBJ2-2	TRBV7-2	TGTGCCAGCAGCGAGGACAACACCGGGGAGCTGTTTTTT	CASSEDNTGELFF
TRBD1	few	TRBJ2-1	TRBV7-9	TGTGCCAGCAGCTTAGGGGATTTCAGGGGGCCCCTCCTCAATGAGCAGTTCTTC	CASSLGDFRGPLLNEQFF
-	many	TRBJ1-1	TRBV7-3	TGTGCCAGCAGCTCAGACAGCCACATGAACACTGAAGCTTTCTTT	CASSSDSHMNTEAFF
-	few	TRBJ2-7	TRBV29-1	TGCAGCGTTGAATCAGGGCTTGGTTACGAGCAGTACTTC	CSVESGLGYEQYF
-	many	TRBJ1-1	TRBV6-6	TGTGCCAGCACGACGGCGGACACTGAAGCTTTCTTT	CASTTADTEAFF
-	many	TRBJ2-2	TRBV11-3	TGTGCCAGCAGCTTAAATGCTGGGGAGCTGTTTTTT	CASSLNAGELFF
-	few	TRBJ2-3	TRBV18	TGTGCCAGCTCACCACCTATCCGAGAAAGCACAGATACGCAGTATTTT	CASSPPIRESTDTQYF
TRBD1	many	TRBJ1-1	TRBV12-3/TRBV12-4	TGTGCCAGCAGTACTGGACAGGGGGGAGATGAAGCTTTCTTT	CASSTGQGGDEAFF
-	many	TRBJ1-1	TRBV28	TGTGCCAGCATCTGGACAGAGAACACTGAAGCTTTCTTT	CASIWTENTEAFF
-	many	TRBJ2-1	TRBV11-3	TGTGCCAGCAGCCCCCCCGGGCTCCGGGAGCAGTTCTTC	CASSPPGLREQFF
TRBD2	few	TRBJ2-1	TRBV6-1	TGTGCCAGCAGTCCGTCTAGCGGGAGGGAATCCTACAATGAGCAGTTCTTC	CASSPSSGRESYNEQFF
TRBD2	-	TRBJ2-2	TRBV7-9	TGTGCCAGCAGTCGTACAGGCAGCGGGATCACCGGGGAGCTGTTTTTT	CASSRTGSGITGELFF
-	many	TRBJ1-5	TRBV4-2	TGTGCCAGCTCCCAAGGGGGGGAAAATCAGCCCCAGCATTTT	CASSQGGENQPQHF
-	few	TRBJ2-5	TRBV20-1	TGCAGTGCTAGTCAAATCCACCAAGAGACCCAGTACTTC	CSASQIHQETQYF
-	many	TRBJ1-2	TRBV10-3	TGTGCCATCAGTGATGACAGCTCCTCTGGCTACACCTTC	CAISDDSSSGYTF
-	many	TRBJ2-7	TRBV12-3/TRBV12-4	TGTGCCAGCAGTCAACCGGGACCCGCGAGCTCCTACGAGCAGTACTTC	CASSQPGPASSYEQYF
-	many	TRBJ1-5	TRBV4-1	TGCGCCAGCAGCCAAGATCGGGGGGGGACGAGCAATCAGCCCCAGCATTTT	CASSQDRGGTSNQPQHF
TRBD1	many	TRBJ2-3	TRBV28	TGTGCCAGCAGTTTCCCTAGACAGGGTAAGGGCACAGATACGCAGTATTTT	CASSFPRQGKGTDTQYF
-	many	TRBJ1-5	TRBV12-3/TRBV12-4	TGTGCCAGCAGTCCTACAGGGCAGGATAGCAATCAGCCCCAGCATTTT	CASSPTGQDSNQPQHF
-	many	TRBJ2-2	TRBV7-8	TGTGCCAACTCGGCTCGGGCGGGGGCGACCGGGGAGCTGTTTTTT	CANSARAGATGELFF
TRBD2	many	TRBJ2-1	TRBV29-1	TGCAGCGTTGAAGAATGGAGCGGGAGGGCCGGTGAGCAGTTCTTC	CSVEEWSGRAGEQFF
-	-	TRBJ2-5	TRBV5-1	TGCGCCAGCAGCTTGGGCAGCCGTTACCAAGAGACCCAGTACTTC	CASSLGSRYQETQYF
-	many	TRBJ1-4	TRBV11-1	TGTGCCAGCAGCTGGGGCCTTGGAGATGAAAAACTGTTTTTT	CASSWGLGDEKLFF
TRBD2	many	TRBJ2-1	TRBV10-3	TGTGCCATCAGTGAGTCGCTTCCTAGCGGGAGGGCCCATGAGCAGTTCTTC	CAISESLPSGRAHEQFF
-	many	TRBJ2-7	TRBV27	TGTGCCAGCAGTTTCTTAGGATACGAGCAGTACTTC	CASSFLGYEQYF
TRBD2	many	TRBJ2-1	TRBV6-2/TRBV6-3	TGTGCCAGCAGCCGACTAGCGGGAGGGCAGGGTGAGCAGTTCTTC	CASSRLAGGQGEQFF
-	many	TRBJ1-4	TRBV14	TGTGCCAGCAGCCTTTTATGGGAGGCTAATGAAAAACTGTTTTTT	CASSLLWEANEKLFF
-	once	TRBJ2-7	TRBV6-6	TGTGCCAGCAGTCGAACCGGGACACTGAATGAGCAGTACTTC	CASSRTGTLNEQYF
-	once	TRBJ2-2	TRBV6-4	TGTGCCAGCAGCCACCGGGGCCCTAGGGAGCTGTTTTTT	CASSHRGPRELFF
-	many	TRBJ1-5	TRBV12-5	TGTGCTAGTGGTTTGGGGTCCGTGGATCAGCCCCAGCATTTT	CASGLGSVDQPQHF
-	many	TRBJ2-3	TRBV6-2/TRBV6-3	TGTGCCAGCAGTCGCGGGGGCCGTGGAGATACGCAGTATTTT	CASSRGGRGDTQYF
-	many	TRBJ2-2	TRBV10-2	TGCGCCACCCGGACTGAAAACACCGGGGAGCTGTTTTTT	CATRTENTGELFF
-	-	TRBJ2-7	TRBV27	TGTGCCAGCAGCTTCCGAGGGCAAACCTACGAGCAGTACTTC	CASSFRGQTYEQYF
-	many	TRBJ1-4	TRBV7-9	TGTGCCAGCAGCTTAGACTTAAAGGGGGAAAAACTGTTTTTT	CASSLDLKGEKLFF
TRBD1	-	TRBJ2-7	TRBV5-6	TGTGCCAGCAGCTCGGGACAGGGGAATTTTTACGAGCAGTACTTC	CASSSGQGNFYEQYF
TRBD1	many	TRBJ1-2	TRBV12-3/TRBV12-4	TGTGCCAGCAGGGGACAGGGTGGTGGCTACACCTTC	CASRGQGGGYTF
-	-	TRBJ2-2	TRBV12-3/TRBV12-4	TGTGCCAGCAGTCCTGCCCTATCCGGGGAGCTGTTTTTT	CASSPALSGELFF
TRBD2	-	TRBJ2-1	TRBV3-1	TGTGCCAGCAGCCAAGATAGGAACGGGGGGTGCTCCTTC	CASSQDRNGGCSF
-	few	TRBJ1-1	TRBV4-1	TGCGCCAGCAGCCAACCATTTGGGGGAGCAAGCATTGCCGCTTTCTTT	CASSQPFGGASIAAFF
-	many	TRBJ1-1	TRBV20-1	TGCAGTGCTAGAGCAACTTTAGGGACCTCTCGCCTGAACACTGAAGCTTTCTTT	CSARATLGTSRLNTEAFF
TRBD2	many	TRBJ2-1	TRBV5-1	TGCGCCAGCAGCTCAGGACTAGCGGGAGGGATAAAATACAATGAGCAGTTCTTC	CASSSGLAGGIKYNEQFF
-	many	TRBJ2-1	TRBV11-2	TGTGCCAGCAGCTTACTAGGGTATATCTGGTCCTACAATGAGCAGTTCTTC	CASSLLGYIWSYNEQFF
-	-	TRBJ2-1	TRBV27	TGTGCCAGCAGTCCCCGGCGCAACAATGAGCAGTTCTTC	CASSPRRNNEQFF
TRBD1	many	TRBJ2-3	TRBV12-3/TRBV12-4	TGTGCCAGCAGGTTTGTGGGGACAGAAATTAGCACAGATACGCAGTATTTT	CASRFVGTEISTDTQYF
-	many	TRBJ2-2	TRBV6-1	TGTGCCAGCAGTGAAACCGAGAAAGAGAGTTACAACACCGGGGAGCTGTTTTTT	CASSETEKESYNTGELFF
-	many	TRBJ1-1	TRBV10-3	TGTGCCATCAGTGTCGGGGGCCCTGAAGCTTTCTTT	CAISVGGPEAFF